This T cell receptor (beta chain) was documented in a study of OX40 agonist ivuxolimab in advanced cancers. Study-level results: Relatively little clonal expansion, among the lowest observed, appeared in partial responders at 0.1-3.0 mg/kg. There were, on average, more expanded clones in CD8+ T cells than in CD4+.

The germline gives CDR1 MDHEN, CDR2 SYDVKM. V lost 5 bases to trimming and J lost 7 bases; unmatched junction nucleotides: 5. The CDR3 loop spans 14 amino acids. Peripheral blood came from all dose cohorts at three timepoints. Repertoires were generated with immunoSEQ multiplex PCR, while TCRdb's copy carries only in-frame clones and drops some. The sample shows tens of thousands of clones, about 88% of them seen only once. Worth noting for this clone: Its target is not known.

Source: CD4+ or CD8+ T cells sorted from blood, taken in a trial of the OX40 agonist ivuxolimab. J is TRBJ1-4 and V is TRBV28; 9 bases line up with TRBD1. This sequence originates from an adult with an advanced solid tumor such as melanoma, head and neck, liver or kidney cancer. This chain's CDR3 is CASSPQGAGEKLFF. The CDR3 nucleotides read TGTGCCAGCAGTCCACAGGGGGCGGGTGAAAAACTGTTTTTT.